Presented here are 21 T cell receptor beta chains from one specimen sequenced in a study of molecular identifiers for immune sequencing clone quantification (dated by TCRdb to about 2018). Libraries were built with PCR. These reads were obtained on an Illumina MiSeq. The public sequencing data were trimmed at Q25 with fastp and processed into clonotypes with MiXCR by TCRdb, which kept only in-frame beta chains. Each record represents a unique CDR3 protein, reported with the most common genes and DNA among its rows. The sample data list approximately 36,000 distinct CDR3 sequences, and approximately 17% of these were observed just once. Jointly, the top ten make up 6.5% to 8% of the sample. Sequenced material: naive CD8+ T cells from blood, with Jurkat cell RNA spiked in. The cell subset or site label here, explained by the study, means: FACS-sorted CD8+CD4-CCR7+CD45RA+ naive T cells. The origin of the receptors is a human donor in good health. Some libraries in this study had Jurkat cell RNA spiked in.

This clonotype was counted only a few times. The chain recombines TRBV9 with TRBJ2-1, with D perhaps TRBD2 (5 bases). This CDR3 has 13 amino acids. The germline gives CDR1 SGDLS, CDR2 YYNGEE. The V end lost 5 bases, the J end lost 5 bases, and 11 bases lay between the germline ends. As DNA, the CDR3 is TGTGCCAGCAGGGGAGAGGCGAACAATGAGCAGTTCTTC. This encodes CASRGEANNEQFF.

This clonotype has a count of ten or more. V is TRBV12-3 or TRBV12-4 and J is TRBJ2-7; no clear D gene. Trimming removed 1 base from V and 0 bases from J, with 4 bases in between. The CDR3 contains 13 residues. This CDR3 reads CASSLVISYEQYF. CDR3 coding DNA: TGTGCCAGCAGTTTAGTAATCTCCTACGAGCAGTACTTC.

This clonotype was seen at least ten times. CDR3 nucleotides: TGTGCCAGCAGCCCACCCGGACAGGGGCGAAATCAGCCCCAGCATTTT. This translates into CASSPPGQGRNQPQHF. The chain is built from TRBV12-3 or TRBV12-4 and TRBJ1-5, with 9 positions matching TRBD1. This CDR3 has 16 amino acids. V trimming: 6 bases; J trimming: 4 bases; junction bases outside the gene matches: 10.

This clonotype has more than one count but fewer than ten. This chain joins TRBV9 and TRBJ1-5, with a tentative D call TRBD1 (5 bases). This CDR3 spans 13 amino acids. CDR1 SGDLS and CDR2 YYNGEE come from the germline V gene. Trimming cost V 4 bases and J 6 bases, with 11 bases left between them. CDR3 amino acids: CASSMGGVQPQHF. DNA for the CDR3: TGTGCCAGCAGCATGGGGGGAGTTCAGCCCCAGCATTTT.

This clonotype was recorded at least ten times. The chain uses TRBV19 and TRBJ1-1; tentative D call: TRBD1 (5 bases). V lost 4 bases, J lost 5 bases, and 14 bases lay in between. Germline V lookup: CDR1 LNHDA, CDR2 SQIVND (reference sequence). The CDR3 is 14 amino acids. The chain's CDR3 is CASSRGIRGTEAFF. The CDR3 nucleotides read TGTGCCAGTAGTAGGGGCATTCGTGGGACTGAAGCTTTCTTT. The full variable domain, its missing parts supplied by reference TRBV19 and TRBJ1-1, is DGGITQSPKYLFRKEGQNVTLSCEQNLNHDAMYWYRQDPGQGLRLIYYSQIVNDFQKGDIAEGYSVSREKKESFPLTVTSAQKNPTAFYLCASSRGIRGTEAFFGQGTRLTVV.

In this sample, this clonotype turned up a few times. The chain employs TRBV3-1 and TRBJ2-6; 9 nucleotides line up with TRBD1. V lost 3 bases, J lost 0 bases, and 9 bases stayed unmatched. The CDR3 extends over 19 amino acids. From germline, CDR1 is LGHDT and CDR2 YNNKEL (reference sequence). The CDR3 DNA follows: TGTGCCAGCAGCCATCTCACCGGGACAGGGATCTCTGGGGCCAACGTCCTGACTTTC. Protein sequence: CASSHLTGTGISGANVLTF. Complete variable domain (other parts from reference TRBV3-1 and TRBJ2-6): DTAVSQTPKYLVTQMGNDKSIKCEQNLGHDTMYWYKQDSKKFLKIMFSYNNKELIINETVPNRFSPKSPDKAHLNLHINSLELGDSAVYFCASSHLTGTGISGANVLTFGAGSRLTVL.

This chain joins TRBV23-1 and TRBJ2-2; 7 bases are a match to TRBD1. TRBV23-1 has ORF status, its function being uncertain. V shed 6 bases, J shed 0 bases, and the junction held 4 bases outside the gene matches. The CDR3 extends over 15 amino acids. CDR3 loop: CASSSGGANTGELFF. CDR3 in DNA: TGCGCCAGCAGCTCAGGGGGAGCGAACACCGGGGAGCTGTTTTTT.

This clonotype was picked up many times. The CDR3 region has the DNA TGTGCCAGCAGGGCCCCCCAAGAGACCCAGTACTTC. It is translated as CASRAPQETQYF. This chain joins TRBV2 and TRBJ2-5, with D unresolved. CDR3 length: 12 residues. Germline V CDR1 and CDR2: SNHLY, FYNNEI. The V end lost 6 bases, the J end lost 1 base, and 6 bases lay between the germline ends.

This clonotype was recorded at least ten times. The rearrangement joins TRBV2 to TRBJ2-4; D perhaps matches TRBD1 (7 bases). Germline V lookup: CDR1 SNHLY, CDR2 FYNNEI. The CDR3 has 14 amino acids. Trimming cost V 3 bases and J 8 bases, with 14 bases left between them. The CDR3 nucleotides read TGTGCCAGCAGTGATGATTCCAGGGGGGACATTCAGTACTTC. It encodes CASSDDSRGDIQYF.

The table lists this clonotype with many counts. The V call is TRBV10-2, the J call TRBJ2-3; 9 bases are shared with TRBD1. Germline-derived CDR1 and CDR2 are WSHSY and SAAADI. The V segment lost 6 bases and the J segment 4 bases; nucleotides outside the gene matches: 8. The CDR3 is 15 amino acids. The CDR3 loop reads CASRFGTGRPDTQYF. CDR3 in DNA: TGCGCCAGCAGATTTGGGACAGGGAGACCAGATACGCAGTATTTT.

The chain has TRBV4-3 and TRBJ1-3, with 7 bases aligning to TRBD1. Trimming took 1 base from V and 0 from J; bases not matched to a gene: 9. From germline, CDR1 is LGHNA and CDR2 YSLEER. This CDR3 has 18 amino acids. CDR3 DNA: TGCGCCAGCAGCCAAGGGCTAGCACAGGGGCACTCTGGAAACACCATATATTTT. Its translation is CASSQGLAQGHSGNTIYF.

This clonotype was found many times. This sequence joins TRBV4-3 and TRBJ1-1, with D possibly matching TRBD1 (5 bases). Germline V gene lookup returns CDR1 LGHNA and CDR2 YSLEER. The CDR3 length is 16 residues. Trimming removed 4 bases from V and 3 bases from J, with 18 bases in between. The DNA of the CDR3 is TGCGCCAGCAGCCCGACGATCTTCTCGGGGGACACTGAAGCTTTCTTT. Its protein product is CASSPTIFSGDTEAFF.

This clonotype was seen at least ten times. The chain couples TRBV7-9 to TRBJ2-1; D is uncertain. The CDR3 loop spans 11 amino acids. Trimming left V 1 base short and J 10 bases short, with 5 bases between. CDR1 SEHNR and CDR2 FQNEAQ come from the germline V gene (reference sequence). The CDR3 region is CASSLGVEQFF. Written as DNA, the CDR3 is TGTGCCAGCAGCTTAGGGGTAGAGCAGTTCTTC.

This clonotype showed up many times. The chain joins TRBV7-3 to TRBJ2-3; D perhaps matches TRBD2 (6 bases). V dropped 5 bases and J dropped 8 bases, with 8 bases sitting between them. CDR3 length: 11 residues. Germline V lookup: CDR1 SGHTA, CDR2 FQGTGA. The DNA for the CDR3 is TGTGCCAGCAGCGCCGGGGGTACGCAGTATTTT. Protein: CASSAGGTQYF.

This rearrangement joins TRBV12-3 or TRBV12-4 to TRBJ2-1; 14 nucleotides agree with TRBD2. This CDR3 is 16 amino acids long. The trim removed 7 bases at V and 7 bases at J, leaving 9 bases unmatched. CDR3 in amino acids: CASNPYGTSGRNEQFF. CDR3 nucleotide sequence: TGTGCCAGCAATCCATACGGGACTAGCGGGAGAAATGAGCAGTTCTTC.

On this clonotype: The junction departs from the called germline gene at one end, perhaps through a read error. CDR3 residues: CVSSYSTAFHYEQYF. CDR3 nucleotide sequence: TGTGTCAGCAGTTACTCGACTGCCTTCCACTACGAGCAGTACTTC. V usage is TRBV6-5 and J usage is TRBJ2-7; D uncertain. CDR1 MNHEY and CDR2 SVGAGI come from the germline V gene. This CDR3 is 15 amino acids long.

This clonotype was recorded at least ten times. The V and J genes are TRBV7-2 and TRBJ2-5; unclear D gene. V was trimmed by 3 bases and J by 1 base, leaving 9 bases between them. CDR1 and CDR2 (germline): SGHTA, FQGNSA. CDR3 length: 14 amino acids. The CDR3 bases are TGTGCCAGCAGCTTGAGTCCGATCCAAGAGACCCAGTACTTC. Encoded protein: CASSLSPIQETQYF.

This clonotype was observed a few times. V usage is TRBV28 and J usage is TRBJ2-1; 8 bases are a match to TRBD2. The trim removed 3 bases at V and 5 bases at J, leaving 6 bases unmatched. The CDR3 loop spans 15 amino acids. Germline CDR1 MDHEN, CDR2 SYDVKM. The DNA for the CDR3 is TGTGCCAGCAGTTTGGCGCGGGAGGACCACAATGAGCAGTTCTTC. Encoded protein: CASSLAREDHNEQFF.

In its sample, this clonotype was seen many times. The CDR3 here is CAIDRDRGQETQYF. The CDR3 nucleotides are TGTGCCATCGACCGTGACAGGGGGCAAGAGACCCAGTACTTC. J is TRBJ2-5 and V is TRBV6-2 or TRBV6-3; 9 bases match TRBD1. V gave up 10 bases and J gave up 2 bases; unmatched junction bases: 8. Germline V CDR1 and CDR2: MNHEY, SVGEGT. CDR3 size: 14 residues.

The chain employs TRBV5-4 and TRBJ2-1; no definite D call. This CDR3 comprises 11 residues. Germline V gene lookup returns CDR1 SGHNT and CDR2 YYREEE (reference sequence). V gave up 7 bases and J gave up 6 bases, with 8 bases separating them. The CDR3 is CASGTTNEQFF. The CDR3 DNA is TGTGCCAGCGGCACTACCAATGAGCAGTTCTTC.

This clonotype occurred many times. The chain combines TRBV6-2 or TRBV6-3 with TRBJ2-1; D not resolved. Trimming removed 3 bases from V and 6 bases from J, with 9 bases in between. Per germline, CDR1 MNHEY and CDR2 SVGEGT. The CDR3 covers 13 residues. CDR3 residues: CASSYTSPNEQFF. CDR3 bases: TGTGCCAGCAGTTATACTTCCCCCAATGAGCAGTTCTTC.